A selection of T cell receptor beta chains follows, all from one sample in a study of human T cells and chemical hapten exposure. One entry per CDR3 protein results from TCRdb running MiXCR on the RACE reads. The table records tens of thousands of distinct CDR3 sequences, 11% of them present only once. The sequenced sample was whole blood, obtained in connection with sensitization to the hapten diphenylcyclopropenone (DPC). All receptors come from a young woman with alopecia areata. Some clones in this sample may be carry-over from other donors' samples. Each CDR3 is given with its conserved first and last residue. Fields, in order: J gene, clone size, D gene, V gene, CDR3 DNA, CDR3 protein. A D gene is named only where the DNA matches it firmly. A clone size is listed for some rows: how often the clone was seen (once, few, many), or a class if it is expanded.

>TRBJ1-3|.|.|TRBV20-1
TGCAGTGCTAGAGGGGGGTTAGGAAACACCATATATTTT
CSARGGLGNTIYF
>TRBJ1-6|.|.|TRBV13
TGTGCCAGCAGCTTCGGGGCCAGCCTTAATTCACCCCTCCACTTT
CASSFGASLNSPLHF
>TRBJ2-5|few|.|TRBV28
TGTGCCAGCGGCCCCATCGGGGAGACCCAGTACTTC
CASGPIGETQYF
>TRBJ2-4|many|.|TRBV29-1
TGCAGCGTTGCCGCCGGCGGATTGGGCATTCAGTACTTC
CSVAAGGLGIQYF
>TRBJ1-2|few|TRBD1|TRBV6-1
TGTGCCAGCAGTATGACAGGGGGCGGCTATGGCTACACCTTC
CASSMTGGGYGYTF
>TRBJ1-3|few|.|TRBV20-1
TGCAGTGCTAGAGTCGGGGGTTCTGGAAACACCATATATTTT
CSARVGGSGNTIYF
>TRBJ2-7|many|TRBD1|TRBV7-9
TGTGCCAGCAGCTTACCACGACAGGGTGCTGGCGAGCAGTACTTC
CASSLPRQGAGEQYF
>TRBJ2-2|.|TRBD2|TRBV9
TGTGCCAGCAGCGTAGGGACCGGGATAGCGGGGGCAAAGAACACCGGGGAGCTGTTTTTT
CASSVGTGIAGAKNTGELFF
>TRBJ2-2|many|TRBD1|TRBV20-1
TGCAGTGCTAAACCAACAGGGGTAGGAGGCGGGGAGCTGTTTTTT
CSAKPTGVGGGELFF
>TRBJ1-2|many|.|TRBV28
TGTGCCAGCAGTTCAGGGTTGCGGTACACCTTC
CASSSGLRYTF
>TRBJ2-3|many|.|TRBV6-6
TGTGCCAGCAGTTCCGGACGGACCACAGATACGCAGTATTTT
CASSSGRTTDTQYF
>TRBJ1-1|many|.|TRBV28
TGTGCCAGCAGTCCTATTTATGGACGGGTGAACACTGAAGCTTTCTTT
CASSPIYGRVNTEAFF
>TRBJ2-4|many|TRBD2|TRBV7-2
TGTGCCAGCAGCTTAAGCGGGACTAGCCTGGCCAAAAACATTCAGTACTTC
CASSLSGTSLAKNIQYF
>TRBJ2-3|many|.|TRBV6-2/TRBV6-3
TGTGCCAGCAGTTACAGTGGAGATACGCAGTATTTT
CASSYSGDTQYF
>TRBJ1-1|many|TRBD1|TRBV3-1
TGTGCCAGCAGCCAGGGTGACAGGGTGAACACTGAAGCTTTCTTT
CASSQGDRVNTEAFF
>TRBJ2-3|few|TRBD2|TRBV5-1
TGCGCCAGCAGCCCCGGGACTAGCGAGAGCGATACGCAGTATTTT
CASSPGTSESDTQYF
>TRBJ1-5|.|.|TRBV10-2
TGCGCCAGCATGGACAGCGTCGGGGGTAATCAGCCCCAGCATTTT
CASMDSVGGNQPQHF
>TRBJ2-7|few|TRBD1|TRBV11-2
TGTGCCAGCAGCCAACGAGGGACAGGTATCTACGAGCAGTACTTC
CASSQRGTGIYEQYF
>TRBJ2-1|many|TRBD2|TRBV2
TGTGCCAGCAGTGCGGAGGTCCGAGCGGGGGCCTCCTACAATGAGCAGTTCTTC
CASSAEVRAGASYNEQFF
>TRBJ2-7|few|TRBD2|TRBV7-9
TGTGCCAGCAGCTTAGTGCTAGCGGGGCACTACGAGCAGTACTTC
CASSLVLAGHYEQYF
>TRBJ2-1|many|.|TRBV29-1
TGCAGCGTTCCATATCTTAGCTCCTACAATGAGCAGTTCTTC
CSVPYLSSYNEQFF
>TRBJ2-4|.|.|TRBV6-1
TGTGCCAGCAGTGAAGCGGTCTCCGCAGCCGGCAAAAACATTCAGTACTTC
CASSEAVSAAGKNIQYF
>TRBJ1-5|many|.|TRBV20-1
TGCAGTGCTAGAGTTGGGGGGAGTGGAAATCAGCCCCAGCATTTT
CSARVGGSGNQPQHF